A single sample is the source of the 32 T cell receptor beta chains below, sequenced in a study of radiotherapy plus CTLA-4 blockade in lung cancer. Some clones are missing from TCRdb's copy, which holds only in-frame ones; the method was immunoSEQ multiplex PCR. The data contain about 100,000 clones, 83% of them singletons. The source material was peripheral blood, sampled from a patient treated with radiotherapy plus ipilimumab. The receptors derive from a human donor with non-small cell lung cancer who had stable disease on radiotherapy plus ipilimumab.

DNA for the CDR3: TGTGCCAGCAGCTCCCGGGCCGGGGCCTACGAGCAGTACTTC. The encoded protein is CASSSRAGAYEQYF. V and J are TRBV11-2 and TRBJ2-7, with a weak D call TRBD2 (5 bases). The germline V gene encodes CDR1 SGHAT and CDR2 FQNNGV. Between the trimmed V and J ends, which lost 4 bases and 2 bases, there was a span of 12 bases. The length of the CDR3 is 14 residues.

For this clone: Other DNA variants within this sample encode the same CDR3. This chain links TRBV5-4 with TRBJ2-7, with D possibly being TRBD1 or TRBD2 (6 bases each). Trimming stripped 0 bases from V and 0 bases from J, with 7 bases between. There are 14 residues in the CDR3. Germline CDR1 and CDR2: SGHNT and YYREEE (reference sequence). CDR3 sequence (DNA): TGTGCCAGCAGCTTGGGGGGGGCCTCCTACGAGCAGTACTTC. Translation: CASSLGGASYEQYF.

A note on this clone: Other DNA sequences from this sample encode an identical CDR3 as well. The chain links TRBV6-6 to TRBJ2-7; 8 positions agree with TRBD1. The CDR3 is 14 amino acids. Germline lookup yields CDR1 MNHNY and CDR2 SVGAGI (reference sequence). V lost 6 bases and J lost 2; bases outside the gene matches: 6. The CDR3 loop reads CASSDRGTTYEQYF. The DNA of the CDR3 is TGTGCCAGCAGCGACAGGGGAACGACCTACGAGCAGTACTTC.

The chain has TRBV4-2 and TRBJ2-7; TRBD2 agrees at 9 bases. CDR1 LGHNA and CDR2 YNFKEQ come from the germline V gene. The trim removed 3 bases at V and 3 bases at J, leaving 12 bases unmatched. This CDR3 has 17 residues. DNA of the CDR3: TGTGCCAGCAGCCATGCGGGGACTAGCCTGACGAACTACGAGCAGTACTTC. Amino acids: CASSHAGTSLTNYEQYF.

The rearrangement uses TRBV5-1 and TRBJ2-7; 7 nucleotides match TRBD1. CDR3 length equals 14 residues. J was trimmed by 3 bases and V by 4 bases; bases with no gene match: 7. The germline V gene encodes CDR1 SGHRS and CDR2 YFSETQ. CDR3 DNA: TGCGCCAGCAGCATGCGACAGGGTAGCTACGAGCAGTACTTC. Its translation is CASSMRQGSYEQYF.

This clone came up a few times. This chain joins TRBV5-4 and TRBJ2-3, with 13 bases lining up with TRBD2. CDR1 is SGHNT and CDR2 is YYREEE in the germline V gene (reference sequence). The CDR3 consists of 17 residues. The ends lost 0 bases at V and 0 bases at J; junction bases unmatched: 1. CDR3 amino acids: CASSLGGLAGSTDTQYF. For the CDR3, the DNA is TGTGCCAGCAGCTTGGGGGGACTAGCGGGGAGCACAGATACGCAGTATTTT. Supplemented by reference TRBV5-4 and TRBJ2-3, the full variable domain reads ETGVTQSPTHLIKTRGQQVTLRCSSQSGHNTVSWYQQALGQGPQFIFQYYREEENGRGNFPPRFSGLQFPNYSSELNVNALELDDSALYLCASSLGGLAGSTDTQYFGPGTRLTVL.

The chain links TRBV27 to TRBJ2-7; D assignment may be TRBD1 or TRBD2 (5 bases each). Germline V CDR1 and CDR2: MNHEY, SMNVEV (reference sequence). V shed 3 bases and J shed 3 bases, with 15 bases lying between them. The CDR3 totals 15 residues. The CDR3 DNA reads TGTGCCAGCAGTTTGGGGGTAGGGGCAAGCTACGAGCAGTACTTC. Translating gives CASSLGVGASYEQYF.

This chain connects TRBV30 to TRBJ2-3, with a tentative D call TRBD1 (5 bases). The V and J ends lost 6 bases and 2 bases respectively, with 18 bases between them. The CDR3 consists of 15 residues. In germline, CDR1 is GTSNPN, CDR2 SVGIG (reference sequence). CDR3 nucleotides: TGTGCCTGTACCGCCCTGGGGCCCTACACAGATACGCAGTATTTT. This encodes CACTALGPYTDTQYF. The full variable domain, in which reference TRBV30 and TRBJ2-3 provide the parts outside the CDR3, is SQTIHQWPATLVQPVGSPLSLECTVEGTSNPNLYWYRQAAGRGLQLLFYSVGIGQISSEVPQNLSASRPQDRQFILSSKKLLLSDSGFYLCACTALGPYTDTQYFGPGTRLTVL.

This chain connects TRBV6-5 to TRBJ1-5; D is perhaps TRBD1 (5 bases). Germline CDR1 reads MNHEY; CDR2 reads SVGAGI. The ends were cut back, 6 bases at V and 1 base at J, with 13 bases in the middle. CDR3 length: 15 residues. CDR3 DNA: TGTGCCAGCAGGGTCGGGGCAGCGAGCAATCAGCCCCAGCATTTT. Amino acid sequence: CASRVGAASNQPQHF.

The CDR3 DNA reads TGCGCCAGCAGCAGCGCTAGCGGGGGGACTTACAATGAGCAGTTCTTC. Its translation is CASSSASGGTYNEQFF. The chain links TRBV5-1 to TRBJ2-1, with 11 bases identical to TRBD2. The CDR3 is made up of 16 amino acids. Germline V gene sequence: CDR1 SGHRS, CDR2 YFSETQ. With 4 bases clipped from V and 4 bases from J, the junction kept 7 bases outside the gene matches.

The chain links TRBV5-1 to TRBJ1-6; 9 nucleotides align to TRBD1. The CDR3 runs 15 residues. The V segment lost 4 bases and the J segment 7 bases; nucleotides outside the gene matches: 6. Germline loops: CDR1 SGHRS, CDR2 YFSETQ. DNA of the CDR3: TGCGCCAGCAGCCCCTTCGGGACAGGGAATTCACCCCTCCACTTT. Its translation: CASSPFGTGNSPLHF.

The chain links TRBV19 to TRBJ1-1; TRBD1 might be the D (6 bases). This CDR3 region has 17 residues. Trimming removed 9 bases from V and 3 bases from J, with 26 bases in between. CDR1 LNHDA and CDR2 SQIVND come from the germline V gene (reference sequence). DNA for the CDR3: TGTGCCAGCCAGTATTCCTTCTGGGACATCGAATACACTGAAGCTTTCTTT. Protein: CASQYSFWDIEYTEAFF. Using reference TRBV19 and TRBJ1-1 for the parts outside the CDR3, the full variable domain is DGGITQSPKYLFRKEGQNVTLSCEQNLNHDAMYWYRQDPGQGLRLIYYSQIVNDFQKGDIAEGYSVSREKKESFPLTVTSAQKNPTAFYLCASQYSFWDIEYTEAFFGQGTRLTVV.

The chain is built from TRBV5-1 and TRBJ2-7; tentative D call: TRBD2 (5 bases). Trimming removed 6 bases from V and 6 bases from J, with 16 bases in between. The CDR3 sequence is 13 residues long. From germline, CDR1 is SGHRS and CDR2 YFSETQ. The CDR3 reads CASTRRSGSEQYF. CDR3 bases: TGCGCCAGCACCAGAAGGTCGGGAAGCGAGCAGTACTTC.

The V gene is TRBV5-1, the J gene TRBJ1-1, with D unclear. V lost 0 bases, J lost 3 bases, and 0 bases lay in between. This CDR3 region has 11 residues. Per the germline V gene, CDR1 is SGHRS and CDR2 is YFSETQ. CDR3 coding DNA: TGCGCCAGCAGCTTGGACACTGAAGCTTTCTTT. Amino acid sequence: CASSLDTEAFF.

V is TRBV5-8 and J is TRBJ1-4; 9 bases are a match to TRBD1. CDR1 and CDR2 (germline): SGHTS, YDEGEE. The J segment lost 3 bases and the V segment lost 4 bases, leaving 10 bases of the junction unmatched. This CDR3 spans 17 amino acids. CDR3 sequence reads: CASSGQGTKGSNEKLFF. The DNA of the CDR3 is TGTGCCAGCAGCGGACAGGGGACTAAGGGTTCTAATGAAAAACTGTTTTTT.

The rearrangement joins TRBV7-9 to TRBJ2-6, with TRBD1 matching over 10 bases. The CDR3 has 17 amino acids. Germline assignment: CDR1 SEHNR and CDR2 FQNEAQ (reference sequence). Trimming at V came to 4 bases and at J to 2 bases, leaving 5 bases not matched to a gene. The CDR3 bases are TGTGCCAGCAGCTCCTCGACAGGGGGCACTGGGGCCAACGTCCTGACTTTC. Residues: CASSSSTGGTGANVLTF.

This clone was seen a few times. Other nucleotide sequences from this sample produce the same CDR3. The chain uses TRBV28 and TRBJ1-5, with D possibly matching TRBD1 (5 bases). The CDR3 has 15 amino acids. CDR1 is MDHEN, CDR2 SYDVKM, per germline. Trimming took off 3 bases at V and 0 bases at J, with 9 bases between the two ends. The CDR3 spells CASSFGGDSNQPQHF. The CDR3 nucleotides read TGTGCCAGCAGTTTTGGGGGGGATAGCAATCAGCCCCAGCATTTT.

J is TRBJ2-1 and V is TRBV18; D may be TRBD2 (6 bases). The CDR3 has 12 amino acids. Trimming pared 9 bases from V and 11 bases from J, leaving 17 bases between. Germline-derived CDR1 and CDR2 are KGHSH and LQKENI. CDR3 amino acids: CASSTGTSKQFF. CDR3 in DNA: TGTGCCAGTTCCACCGGGACTTCCAAGCAGTTCTTC.

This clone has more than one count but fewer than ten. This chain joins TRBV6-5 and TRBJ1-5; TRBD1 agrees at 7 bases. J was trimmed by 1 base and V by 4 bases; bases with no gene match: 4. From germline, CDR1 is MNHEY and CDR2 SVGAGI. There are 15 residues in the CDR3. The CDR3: CASSFTGQSNQPQHF. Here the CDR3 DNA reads TGTGCCAGCAGTTTCACGGGACAGAGCAATCAGCCCCAGCATTTT.

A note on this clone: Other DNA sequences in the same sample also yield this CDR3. The CDR3 here is CASSVGQLSYEQYF. In DNA form, the CDR3 reads TGTGCCAGCAGCGTAGGGCAGCTTTCCTACGAGCAGTACTTC. V usage is TRBV9 and J usage is TRBJ2-7; no clear D. V was pared by 0 bases and J by 1 base, with 8 bases between. The CDR3 sequence is 14 residues long. The germline V gene encodes CDR1 SGDLS and CDR2 YYNGEE.

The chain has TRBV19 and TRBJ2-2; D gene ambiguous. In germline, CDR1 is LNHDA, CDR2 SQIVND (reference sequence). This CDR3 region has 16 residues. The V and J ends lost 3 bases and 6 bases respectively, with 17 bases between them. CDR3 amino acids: CASSMYGETYAGELFF. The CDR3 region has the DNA TGTGCCAGTAGTATGTATGGAGAAACCTATGCCGGGGAGCTGTTTTTT.

CDR3 nucleotide sequence: TGTGCCAGCAGCGCCAGCGGGGGGTGGTTAGCTGATACGCAGTATTTT. It is translated as CASSASGGWLADTQYF. The rearrangement uses TRBV9 and TRBJ2-3, with TRBD2 matching over 9 bases. There are 16 residues in the CDR3. Trimming took 3 bases from V and 6 from J; bases not matched to a gene: 11. Germline assignment: CDR1 SGDLS and CDR2 YYNGEE.

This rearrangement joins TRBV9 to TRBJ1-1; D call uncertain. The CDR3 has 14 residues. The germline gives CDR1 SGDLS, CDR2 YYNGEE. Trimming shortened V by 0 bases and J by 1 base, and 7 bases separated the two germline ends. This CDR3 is CASSVARKNTEAFF. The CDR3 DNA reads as TGTGCCAGCAGCGTAGCGCGCAAGAACACTGAAGCTTTCTTT.

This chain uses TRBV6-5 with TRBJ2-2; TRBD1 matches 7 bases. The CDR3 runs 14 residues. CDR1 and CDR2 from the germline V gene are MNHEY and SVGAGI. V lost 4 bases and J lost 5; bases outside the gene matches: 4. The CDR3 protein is CASSLHRGTGELFF. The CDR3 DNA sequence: TGTGCCAGCAGTTTACACAGGGGAACCGGGGAGCTGTTTTTT.

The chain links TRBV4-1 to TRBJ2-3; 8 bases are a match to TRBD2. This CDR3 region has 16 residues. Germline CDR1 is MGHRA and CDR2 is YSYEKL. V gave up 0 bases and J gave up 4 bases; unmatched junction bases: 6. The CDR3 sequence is CASSQESGGHSDTQYF. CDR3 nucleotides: TGCGCCAGCAGCCAAGAGAGCGGGGGCCACTCAGATACGCAGTATTTT.

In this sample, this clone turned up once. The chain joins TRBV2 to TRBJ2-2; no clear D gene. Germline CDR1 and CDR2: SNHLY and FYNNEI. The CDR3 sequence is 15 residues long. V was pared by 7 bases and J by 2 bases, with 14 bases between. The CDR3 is CASTVRTSNTGELFF. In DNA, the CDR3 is TGTGCCAGCACCGTTCGGACCAGTAACACCGGGGAGCTGTTTTTT. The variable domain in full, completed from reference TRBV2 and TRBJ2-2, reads EPEVTQTPSHQVTQMGQEVILRCVPISNHLYFYWYRQILGQKVEFLVSFYNNEISEKSEIFDDQFSVERPDGSNFTLKIRSTKLEDSAMYFCASTVRTSNTGELFFGEGSRLTVL.

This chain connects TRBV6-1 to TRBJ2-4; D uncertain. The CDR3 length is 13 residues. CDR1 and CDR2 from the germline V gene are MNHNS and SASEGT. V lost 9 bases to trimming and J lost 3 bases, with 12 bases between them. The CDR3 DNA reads TGTGCCAGGCTGACCGGCGGCAAAAACATTCAGTACTTC. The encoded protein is CARLTGGKNIQYF.

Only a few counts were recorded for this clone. DNA for the CDR3: TGTGCCAGCAGCCCCCTAGCGGGGGGGCTCGACGAGCAGTACTTC. Its translation: CASSPLAGGLDEQYF. The rearrangement links TRBV7-9 to TRBJ2-7, with TRBD2 matching 12 bases. The CDR3 length is 15 residues. V trimming: 5 bases; J trimming: 5 bases; junction bases outside the gene matches: 7. Per the germline V gene, CDR1 is SEHNR and CDR2 is FQNEAQ (reference sequence).

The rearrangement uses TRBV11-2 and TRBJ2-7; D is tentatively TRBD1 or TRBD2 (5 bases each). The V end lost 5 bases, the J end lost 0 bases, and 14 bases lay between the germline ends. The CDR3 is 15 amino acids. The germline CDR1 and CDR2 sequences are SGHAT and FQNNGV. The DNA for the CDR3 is TGTGCCAGCAGCCCCAGACAGACTACCTCCTACGAGCAGTACTTC. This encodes CASSPRQTTSYEQYF.

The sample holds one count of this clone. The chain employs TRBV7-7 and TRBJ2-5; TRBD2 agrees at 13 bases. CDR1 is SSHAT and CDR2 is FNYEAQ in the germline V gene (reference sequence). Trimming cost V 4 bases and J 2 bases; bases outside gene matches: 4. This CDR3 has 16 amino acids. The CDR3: CASSYGLAGEQETQYF. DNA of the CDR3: TGTGCCAGCAGCTATGGACTAGCGGGGGAACAAGAGACCCAGTACTTC.

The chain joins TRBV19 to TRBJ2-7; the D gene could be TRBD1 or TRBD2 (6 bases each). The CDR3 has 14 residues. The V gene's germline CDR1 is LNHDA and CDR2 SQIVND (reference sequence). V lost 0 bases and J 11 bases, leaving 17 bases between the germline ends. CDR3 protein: CASSIDERGTSKYF. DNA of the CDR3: TGTGCCAGTAGTATAGATGAGAGGGGGACTTCGAAGTACTTC.

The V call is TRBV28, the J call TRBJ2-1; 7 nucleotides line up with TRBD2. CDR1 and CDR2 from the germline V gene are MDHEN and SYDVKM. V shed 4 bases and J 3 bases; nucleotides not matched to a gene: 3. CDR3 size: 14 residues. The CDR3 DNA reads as TGTGCCAGCAGTTCCGGGACTAACTACAATGAGCAGTTCTTC. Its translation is CASSSGTNYNEQFF. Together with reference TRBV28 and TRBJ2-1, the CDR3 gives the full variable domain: DVKVTQSSRYLVKRTGEKVFLECVQDMDHENMFWYRQDPGLGLRLIYFSYDVKMKEKGDIPEGYSVSREKKERFSLILESASTNQTSMYLCASSSGTNYNEQFFGPGTRLTVL.